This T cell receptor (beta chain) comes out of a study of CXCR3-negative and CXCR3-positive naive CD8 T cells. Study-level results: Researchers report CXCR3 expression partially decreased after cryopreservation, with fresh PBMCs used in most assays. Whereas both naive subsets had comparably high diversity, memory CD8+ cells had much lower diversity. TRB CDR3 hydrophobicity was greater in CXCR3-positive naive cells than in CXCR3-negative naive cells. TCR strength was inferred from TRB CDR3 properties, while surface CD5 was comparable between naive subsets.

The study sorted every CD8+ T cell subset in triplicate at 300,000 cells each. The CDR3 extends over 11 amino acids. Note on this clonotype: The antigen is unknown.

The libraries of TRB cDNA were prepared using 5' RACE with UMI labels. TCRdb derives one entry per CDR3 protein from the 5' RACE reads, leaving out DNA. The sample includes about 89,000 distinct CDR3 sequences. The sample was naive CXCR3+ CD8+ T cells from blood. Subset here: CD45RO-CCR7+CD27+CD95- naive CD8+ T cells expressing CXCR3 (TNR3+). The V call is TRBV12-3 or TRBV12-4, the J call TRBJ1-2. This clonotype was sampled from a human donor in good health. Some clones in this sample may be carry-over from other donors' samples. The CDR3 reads CASSQNQGYTF.